This T cell receptor beta chain was recovered during a study of beta chain features in type 1 diabetes. The V and J ends lost 5 bases and 2 bases respectively, with 10 bases between them. Germline V gene sequence: CDR1 ENHRY, CDR2 SYGVKD. The CDR3 sequence is 13 residues long. Expressed TCRB transcripts were sequenced after all isolated RNA was converted to cDNA. Profiled with immunoSEQ multiplex PCR; TCRdb holds only in-frame clones, not every one. This table has 310,000 or so clones, 6.5% to 10% appearing once. This clone was seen only a few times. The specimen was central memory CD4+ T cells from blood. The rearrangement joins TRBV10-3 to TRBJ2-7; no clear D. The TCR originated in a woman younger than 30 in good health. Here the CDR3 DNA reads TGTGCCATCAGTTTAATGGACGCCTACGAGCAGTACTTC. Translation: CAISLMDAYEQYF.